Only one count was recorded for the clone carrying this T cell receptor (beta chain). Its antigen is unknown. Primers for the PCR totalled 60 Vbeta and 13 Jbeta. Here immunoSEQ multiplex PCR was the method, and the copy in TCRdb shows in-frame clones only, minus some. The table lists under 200,000 clones, more than 65% of them singletons. CDR1 is SNHLY, CDR2 FYNNEI, per germline. The ends were cut back, 7 bases at V and 1 base at J, with 13 bases in the middle. The CDR3 is 14 amino acids. Donors counted as nominally healthy when sampled, yet unrecorded immune exposures were likely. This sample stems from a study of cytomegalovirus exposure and HLA in healthy donors. General study points: Roughly uniform depth of sequencing across donors was assumed in presence/absence analyses.

The V gene is TRBV2, the J gene TRBJ1-1; D gene uncertain. The receptor was derived from a woman younger than 45 in good health and CMV-seronegative. Material: PBMCs. CDR3 amino acids: CASTREGRNTEAFF. DNA of the CDR3: TGTGCCAGCACTCGGGAAGGGCGGAACACTGAAGCTTTCTTT.